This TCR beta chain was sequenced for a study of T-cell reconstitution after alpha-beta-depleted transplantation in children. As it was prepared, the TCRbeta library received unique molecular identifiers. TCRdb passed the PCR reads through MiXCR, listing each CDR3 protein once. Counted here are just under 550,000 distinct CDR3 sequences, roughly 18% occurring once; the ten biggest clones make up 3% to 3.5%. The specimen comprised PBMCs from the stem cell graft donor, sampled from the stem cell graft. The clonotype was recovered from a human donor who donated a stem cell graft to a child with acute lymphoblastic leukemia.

CDR3 residues: CSDSKSYGYTF. The CDR3 bases are TGCAGTGACTCCAAAAGCTATGGCTACACCTTC. This chain connects TRBV20-1 to TRBJ1-2; D unclear. The germline V gene encodes CDR1 DFQATT and CDR2 SNEGSKA (reference sequence). Trimming cost V 7 bases and J 4 bases, with 10 bases left between them. The CDR3 covers 11 residues.